Below are 21 T cell receptor beta chains sequenced from a single sample in a study of cytomegalovirus exposure and HLA in healthy donors. Repertoires were generated with immunoSEQ multiplex PCR, while TCRdb's copy carries only in-frame clones and drops some. The data hold around 150,000 clones, with approximately 90% observed a single time. Sequencing was carried out using PBMCs. The receptor set was obtained from a man between 18 and 35 years old in good health and CMV-seronegative.

The chain employs TRBV28 and TRBJ2-1; TRBD2 matches 9 bases. Germline V CDR1 and CDR2: MDHEN, SYDVKM. This CDR3 contains 15 residues. Trimming removed 5 bases from V and 4 bases from J; junction bases left unmatched: 6. DNA for the CDR3: TGTGCCAGCAGTCCGTTGACTAGCGGATACAATGAGCAGTTCTTC. It encodes CASSPLTSGYNEQFF.

The chain combines TRBV6-4 with TRBJ1-1, with D unresolved. The germline CDR1 and CDR2 sequences are MRHNA and SNTAGT. The CDR3 has 16 amino acids. Trimming cost V 0 bases and J 1 base, with 12 bases left between them. The CDR3 loop reads CASSDSAGPKNTEAFF. CDR3 in DNA: TGTGCCAGCAGTGACTCCGCAGGCCCGAAGAACACTGAAGCTTTCTTT.

This chain joins TRBV6-1 and TRBJ2-4; TRBD2 might be the D (6 bases). CDR3 length equals 15 residues. Trimming took off 6 bases at V and 1 base at J, with 13 bases between the two ends. Per germline, CDR1 MNHNS and CDR2 SASEGT. The CDR3 bases are TGTGCCAGCAGGGACTTTGGGAGGGCCAAAAACATTCAGTACTTC. It yields the protein CASRDFGRAKNIQYF.

This chain joins TRBV5-4 and TRBJ1-1; a weak D match, TRBD1 (5 bases). CDR1 and CDR2 from the germline V gene are SGHNT and YYREEE (reference sequence). V was trimmed by 4 bases and J by 0 bases, leaving 10 bases between them. CDR3 length: 14 residues. CDR3 protein: CASSQGLLNTEAFF. The CDR3 coding sequence is TGTGCCAGCAGCCAGGGACTCTTGAACACTGAAGCTTTCTTT.

V gene TRBV5-6 combines with J gene TRBJ2-7, with 7 bases that match TRBD1. J lost 2 bases, V lost 2 bases, and 1 base had no gene match. Germline lookup yields CDR1 SGHDT and CDR2 YYEEEE. This CDR3 contains 13 residues. CDR3 sequence: CASSFRGTYEQYV. CDR3 DNA sequence: TGTGCCAGCAGCTTCAGGGGGACCTACGAGCAGTACGTC.

This chain links TRBV2 with TRBJ2-5, with D possibly being TRBD1 (7 bases). The germline V gene has CDR1 SNHLY and CDR2 FYNNEI. V dropped 6 bases and J dropped 4 bases, with 12 bases sitting between them. The CDR3 extends over 13 amino acids. CDR3 amino acids: CASRSRGVETQYF. In DNA, the CDR3 is TGTGCCAGCAGAAGCAGGGGGGTAGAGACCCAGTACTTC.

The chain joins TRBV6-1 to TRBJ1-5; 8 bases align to TRBD1. J gave up 0 bases and V 1 base, and 2 bases lay outside the gene matches. The CDR3 length is 16 residues. Looked up from germline, CDR1 is MNHNS and CDR2 is SASEGT. The DNA for the CDR3 is TGTGCCAGCAGTGAAGGGCAGGGGGCTAGCAATCAGCCCCAGCATTTT. Translated: CASSEGQGASNQPQHF.

This chain joins TRBV19 and TRBJ2-3; D possibly corresponds to TRBD1 (5 bases). Germline V gene lookup returns CDR1 LNHDA and CDR2 SQIVND (reference sequence). Trimming took off 3 bases at V and 2 bases at J, with 15 bases between the two ends. CDR3 length: 16 residues. CDR3 loop: CASSISPGMTTDTQYF. The CDR3 DNA is TGTGCCAGTAGTATTTCACCAGGGATGACCACAGATACGCAGTATTTT.

The V gene is TRBV5-1, the J gene TRBJ1-1; no reliable D call. The CDR3 extends over 14 amino acids. V was shortened by 3 bases and J by 1 base, with 10 bases between the two germline ends. The germline gives CDR1 SGHRS, CDR2 YFSETQ. The CDR3 DNA is TGCGCCAGCAGCTCGAAAGCTAAGAACACTGAAGCTTTCTTT. This sequence encodes CASSSKAKNTEAFF.

V is TRBV19 and J is TRBJ1-3, with D perhaps matching TRBD1 (6 bases). This CDR3 contains 16 residues. The ends were cut back, 3 bases at V and 0 bases at J, with 12 bases in the middle. The germline V gene has CDR1 LNHDA and CDR2 SQIVND (reference sequence). CDR3 sequence: CASSIRGDNSGNTIYF. CDR3 coding DNA: TGTGCCAGTAGTATTCGAGGGGACAACTCTGGAAACACCATATATTTT.

V gene TRBV10-1 combines with J gene TRBJ2-7; TRBD1 aligns across 7 bases. The CDR3 has 13 residues. Germline assignment: CDR1 WNHNN and CDR2 SYGVQD (reference sequence). J was trimmed by 10 bases and V by 1 base; bases with no gene match: 7. The DNA for the CDR3 is TGCGCCAGCAGTGAGTGGGTCGAGGGGGCTCAGTACTTC. Its protein is CASSEWVEGAQYF.

The chain couples TRBV4-1 to TRBJ1-5, with a possible D match to TRBD1 (5 bases). The CDR3 runs 20 residues. Trimming cost V 2 bases and J 7 bases, with 30 bases left between them. Germline loops: CDR1 MGHRA, CDR2 YSYEKL. The CDR3 region has the DNA TGCGCCAGCAGCCAATTAAAATGGGACGGGAGGGGAGGCCCAAAACAGCCCCAGCATTTT. Protein: CASSQLKWDGRGGPKQPQHF.

The chain combines TRBV6-5 with TRBJ2-2, with a weak D call TRBD2 (5 bases). The CDR3 sequence is 15 residues long. Germline lookup yields CDR1 MNHEY and CDR2 SVGAGI. V dropped 5 bases and J dropped 0 bases, with 10 bases sitting between them. In DNA, the CDR3 is TGTGCCAGCAGTCCGGCCGGGGCGAACACCGGGGAGCTGTTTTTT. Amino acids: CASSPAGANTGELFF.

This clone was counted once. CDR3 DNA sequence: TGTGCCAGCAGCCGACAGGGGGCTTTTGCCAAAAACATTCAGTACTTC. Protein: CASSRQGAFAKNIQYF. This rearrangement joins TRBV2 to TRBJ2-4; 10 bases agree with TRBD1. The CDR3 sequence is 16 residues long. The junction had 6 bases not matched to a gene; V was cut back by 6 bases and J by 1 base. CDR1 is SNHLY and CDR2 is FYNNEI in the germline V gene. Combining the CDR3 with reference TRBV2 and TRBJ2-4 gives the whole variable domain EPEVTQTPSHQVTQMGQEVILRCVPISNHLYFYWYRQILGQKVEFLVSFYNNEISEKSEIFDDQFSVERPDGSNFTLKIRSTKLEDSAMYFCASSRQGAFAKNIQYFGAGTRLSVL.

The chain is built from TRBV10-1 and TRBJ1-2; TRBD1 matches 10 bases. With 1 base clipped from V and 8 bases from J, the junction kept 1 base outside the gene matches. The CDR3 covers 13 residues. Germline assignment: CDR1 WNHNN and CDR2 SYGVQD (reference sequence). The CDR3: CASSEWTGGGYTF. DNA of the CDR3: TGCGCCAGCAGTGAGTGGACAGGGGGAGGCTACACCTTC.

V is TRBV4-3 and J is TRBJ2-1, with a weak D call TRBD2 (5 bases). The germline V and J ends were trimmed by 0 bases and 5 bases, with 11 bases remaining between them. This CDR3 is built from 15 residues. Germline CDR1 is LGHNA and CDR2 is YSLEER. The CDR3 protein is CASSQDAAENNEQFF. In DNA, the CDR3 is TGCGCCAGCAGCCAAGATGCAGCGGAAAACAATGAGCAGTTCTTC.

This sequence joins TRBV5-1 and TRBJ1-5; 10 nucleotides line up with TRBD1. Trimming took 4 bases from V and 3 from J; bases not matched to a gene: 7. CDR1 and CDR2 from the germline V gene are SGHRS and YFSETQ. The CDR3 consists of 16 residues. CDR3 residues: CASSVGTGAANQPQHF. DNA for the CDR3: TGCGCCAGCAGCGTGGGGACAGGGGCCGCCAATCAGCCCCAGCATTTT.

Notes on this clone: Other DNA sequences in this specimen translate into the identical CDR3. The V and J genes are TRBV5-4 and TRBJ2-5; a weak D match, TRBD1 (6 bases). This CDR3 has 14 amino acids. Germline-derived CDR1 and CDR2 are SGHNT and YYREEE (reference sequence). V was pared by 0 bases and J by 2 bases, with 8 bases between. CDR3 sequence (DNA): TGTGCCAGCAGCTTGGCAGGGGATCAAGAGACCCAGTACTTC. Translating it yields CASSLAGDQETQYF.

This clone turned up a few times. The J gene is TRBJ2-7, the V gene TRBV29-1; D possibly corresponds to TRBD2 (6 bases). The V and J ends lost 4 bases and 3 bases respectively, with 13 bases between them. There are 13 residues in the CDR3. Germline assignment: CDR1 SQVTM and CDR2 ANQGSEA. The CDR3 region is CSVAISAGYEQYF. Here the CDR3 DNA reads TGCAGCGTTGCGATCTCAGCGGGCTACGAGCAGTACTTC.

This chain uses TRBV19 with TRBJ2-7, with 8 bases identical to TRBD1. The J segment lost 4 bases and the V segment lost 4 bases, leaving 6 bases of the junction unmatched. From germline, CDR1 is LNHDA and CDR2 SQIVND (reference sequence). CDR3 length equals 14 residues. The CDR3 spells CASSTGTGVYEQYF. CDR3 sequence (DNA): TGTGCCAGTAGTACCGGGACAGGTGTGTACGAGCAGTACTTC.

The J gene is TRBJ2-6, the V gene TRBV7-8, with D unresolved. The germline V and J ends were trimmed by 5 bases and 0 bases, with 14 bases remaining between them. CDR1 and CDR2 from the germline V gene are SGHVS and FQNEAQ. The CDR3 is made up of 17 amino acids. The CDR3 protein is CASSVTYLDSGANVLTF. CDR3 nucleotides: TGTGCCAGCAGCGTAACCTATCTCGACTCTGGGGCCAACGTCCTGACTTTC. Full variable domain (rest looked up from reference TRBV7-8 and TRBJ2-6): GAGVSQSPRYKVAKRGQDVALRCDPISGHVSLFWYQQALGQGPEFLTYFQNEAQLDKSGLPSDRFFAERPEGSVSTLKIQRTQQEDSAVYLCASSVTYLDSGANVLTFGAGSRLTVL.